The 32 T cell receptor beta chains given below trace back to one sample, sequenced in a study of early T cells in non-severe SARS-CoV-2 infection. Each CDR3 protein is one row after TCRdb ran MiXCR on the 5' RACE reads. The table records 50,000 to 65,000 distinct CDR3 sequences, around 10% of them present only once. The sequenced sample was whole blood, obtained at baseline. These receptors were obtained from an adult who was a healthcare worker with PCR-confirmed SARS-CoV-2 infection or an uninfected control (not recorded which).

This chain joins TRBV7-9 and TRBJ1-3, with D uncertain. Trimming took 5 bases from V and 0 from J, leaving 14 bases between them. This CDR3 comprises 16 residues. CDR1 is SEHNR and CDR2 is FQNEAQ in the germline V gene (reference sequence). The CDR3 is CASSANPGGSGNTIYF. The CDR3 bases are TGTGCCAGCAGCGCCAACCCGGGCGGCTCTGGAAACACCATATATTTT.

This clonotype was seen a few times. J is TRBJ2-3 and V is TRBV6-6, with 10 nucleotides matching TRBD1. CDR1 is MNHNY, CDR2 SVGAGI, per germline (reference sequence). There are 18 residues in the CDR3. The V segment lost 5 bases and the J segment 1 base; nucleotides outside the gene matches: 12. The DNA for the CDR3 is TGTGCCAGCAGTACGACAGGGGGCGGCTCTAAGGGCACAGATACGCAGTATTTT. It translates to CASSTTGGGSKGTDTQYF.

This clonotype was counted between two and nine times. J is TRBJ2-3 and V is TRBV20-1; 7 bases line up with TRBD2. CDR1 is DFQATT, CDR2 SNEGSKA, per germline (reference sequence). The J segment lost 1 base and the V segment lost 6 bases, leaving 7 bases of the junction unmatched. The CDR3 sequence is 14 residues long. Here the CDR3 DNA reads TGCAGTGCCCTTAGCGGGCGGGGCACAGATACGCAGTATTTT. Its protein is CSALSGRGTDTQYF.

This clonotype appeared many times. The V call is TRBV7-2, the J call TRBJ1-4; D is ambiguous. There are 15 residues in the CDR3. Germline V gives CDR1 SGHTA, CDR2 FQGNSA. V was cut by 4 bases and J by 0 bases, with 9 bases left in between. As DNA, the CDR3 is TGTGCCAGCAGCTCGGACGGTGCAACTAATGAAAAACTGTTTTTT. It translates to CASSSDGATNEKLFF.

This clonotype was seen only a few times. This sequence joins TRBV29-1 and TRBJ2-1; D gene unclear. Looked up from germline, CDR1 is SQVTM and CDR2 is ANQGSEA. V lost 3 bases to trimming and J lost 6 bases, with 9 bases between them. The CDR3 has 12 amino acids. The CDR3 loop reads CSVEGNLNEQFF. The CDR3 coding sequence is TGCAGCGTTGAGGGGAACCTCAATGAGCAGTTCTTC.

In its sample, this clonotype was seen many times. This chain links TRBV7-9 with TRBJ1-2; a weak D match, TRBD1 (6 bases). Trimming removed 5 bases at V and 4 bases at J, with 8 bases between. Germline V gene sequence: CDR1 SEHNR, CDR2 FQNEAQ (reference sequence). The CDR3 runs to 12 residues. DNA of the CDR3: TGTGCCAGCAGCCCAGGGGTCTATGGCTACACCTTC. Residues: CASSPGVYGYTF.

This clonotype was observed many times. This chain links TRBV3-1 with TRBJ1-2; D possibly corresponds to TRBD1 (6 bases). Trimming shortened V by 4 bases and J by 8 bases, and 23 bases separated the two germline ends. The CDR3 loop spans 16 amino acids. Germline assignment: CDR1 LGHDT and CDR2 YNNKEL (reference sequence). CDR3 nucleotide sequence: TGTGCCAGCAGCCGACCCAGGCAAGGAGGGGACAACGGCTACACCTTC. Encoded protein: CASSRPRQGGDNGYTF.

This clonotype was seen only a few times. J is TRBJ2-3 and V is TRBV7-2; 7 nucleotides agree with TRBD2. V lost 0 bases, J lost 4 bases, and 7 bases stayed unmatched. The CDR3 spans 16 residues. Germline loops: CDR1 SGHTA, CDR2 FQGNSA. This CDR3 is CASSLATSYFPDTQYF. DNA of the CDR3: TGTGCCAGCAGCTTAGCGACTAGCTATTTTCCAGATACGCAGTATTTT.

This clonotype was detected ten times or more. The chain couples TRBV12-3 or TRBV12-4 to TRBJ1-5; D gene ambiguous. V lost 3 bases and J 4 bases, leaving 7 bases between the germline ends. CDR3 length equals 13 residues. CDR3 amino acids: CASSLHLNQPQHF. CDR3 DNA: TGTGCCAGCAGTTTGCACCTTAATCAGCCCCAGCATTTT.

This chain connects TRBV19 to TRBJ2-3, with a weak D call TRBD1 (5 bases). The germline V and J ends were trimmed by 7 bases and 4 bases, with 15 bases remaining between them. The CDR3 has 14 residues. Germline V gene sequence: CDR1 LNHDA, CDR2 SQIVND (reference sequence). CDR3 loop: CASTKGHVADTQYF. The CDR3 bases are TGTGCCAGTACCAAAGGACACGTCGCAGATACGCAGTATTTT.

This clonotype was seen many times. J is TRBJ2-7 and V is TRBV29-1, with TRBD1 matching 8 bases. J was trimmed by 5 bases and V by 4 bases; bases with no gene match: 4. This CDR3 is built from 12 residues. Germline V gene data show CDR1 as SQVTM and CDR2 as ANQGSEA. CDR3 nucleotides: TGCAGCGTTGGATACAGGGGGAACGAGCAGTACTTC. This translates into CSVGYRGNEQYF.

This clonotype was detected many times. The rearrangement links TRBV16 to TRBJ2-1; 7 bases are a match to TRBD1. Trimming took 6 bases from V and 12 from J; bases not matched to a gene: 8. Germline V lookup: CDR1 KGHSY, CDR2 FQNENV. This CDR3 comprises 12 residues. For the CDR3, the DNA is TGTGCCAGCAGACCCACAGGGGTTGGGCAGTTCTTC. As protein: CASRPTGVGQFF.

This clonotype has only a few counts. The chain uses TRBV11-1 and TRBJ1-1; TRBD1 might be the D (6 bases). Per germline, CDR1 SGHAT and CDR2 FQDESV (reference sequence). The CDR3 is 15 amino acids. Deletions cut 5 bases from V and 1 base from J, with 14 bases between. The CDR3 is CASSHGGLKNTEAFF. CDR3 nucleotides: TGTGCCAGCAGCCACGGGGGGCTCAAGAACACTGAAGCTTTCTTT.

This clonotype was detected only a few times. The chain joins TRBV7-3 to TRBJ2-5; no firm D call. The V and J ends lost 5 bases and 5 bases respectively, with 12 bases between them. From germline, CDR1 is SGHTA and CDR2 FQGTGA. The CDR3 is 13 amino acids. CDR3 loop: CASSMDPTETQYF. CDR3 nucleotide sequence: TGTGCCAGCAGCATGGACCCGACGGAGACCCAGTACTTC.

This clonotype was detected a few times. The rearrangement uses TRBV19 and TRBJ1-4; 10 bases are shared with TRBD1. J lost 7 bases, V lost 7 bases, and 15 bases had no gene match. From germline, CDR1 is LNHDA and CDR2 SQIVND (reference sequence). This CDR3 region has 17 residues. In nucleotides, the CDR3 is TGTGCCAGTACCGCCGGGACAGGGGACGGTTGGCGTGAAAAACTGTTTTTT. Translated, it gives CASTAGTGDGWREKLFF.

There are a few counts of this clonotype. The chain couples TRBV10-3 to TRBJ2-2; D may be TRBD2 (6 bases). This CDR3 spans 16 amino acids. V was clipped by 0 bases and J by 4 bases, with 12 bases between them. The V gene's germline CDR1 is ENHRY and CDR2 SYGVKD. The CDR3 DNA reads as TGTGCCATCAGTGAGTCAGCTAGCGTGAGCACCGGGGAGCTGTTTTTT. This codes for CAISESASVSTGELFF.

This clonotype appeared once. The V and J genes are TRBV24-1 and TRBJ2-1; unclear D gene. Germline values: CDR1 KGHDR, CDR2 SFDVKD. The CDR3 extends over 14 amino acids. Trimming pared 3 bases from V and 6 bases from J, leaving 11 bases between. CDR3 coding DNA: TGTGCCACCAGTGATAAAGTCCTACCCAATGAGCAGTTCTTC. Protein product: CATSDKVLPNEQFF.

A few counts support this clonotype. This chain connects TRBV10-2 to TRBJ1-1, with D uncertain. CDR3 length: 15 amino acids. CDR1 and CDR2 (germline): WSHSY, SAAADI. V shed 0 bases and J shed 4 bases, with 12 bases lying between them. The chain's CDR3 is CASSESGRWATEAFF. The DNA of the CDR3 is TGCGCCAGCAGTGAGTCCGGGCGGTGGGCCACTGAAGCTTTCTTT.

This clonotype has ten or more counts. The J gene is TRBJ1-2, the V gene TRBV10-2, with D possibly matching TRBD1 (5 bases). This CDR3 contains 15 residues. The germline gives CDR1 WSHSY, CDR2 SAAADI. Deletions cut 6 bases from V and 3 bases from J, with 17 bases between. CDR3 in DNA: TGCGCCAGCAGCGTACGAGGGGCCGAAGACTATGGCTACACCTTC. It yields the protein CASSVRGAEDYGYTF.

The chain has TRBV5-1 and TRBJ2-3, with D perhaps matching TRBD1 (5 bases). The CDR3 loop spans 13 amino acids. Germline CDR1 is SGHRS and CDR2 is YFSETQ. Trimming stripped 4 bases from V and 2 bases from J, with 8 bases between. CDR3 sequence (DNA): TGCGCCAGCAGCAAGGACAACACAGATACGCAGTATTTT. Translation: CASSKDNTDTQYF.

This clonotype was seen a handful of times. The CDR3: CASSSSARLAGGPSSYNEQFF. As DNA, the CDR3 is TGTGCCAGCAGTTCCTCGGCCCGACTAGCGGGGGGACCAAGCTCCTACAATGAGCAGTTCTTC. The chain combines TRBV6-2 or TRBV6-3 with TRBJ2-1; TRBD2 aligns across 13 bases. The CDR3 contains 21 residues. Trimming removed 4 bases from V and 0 bases from J; junction bases left unmatched: 15. Per the germline V gene, CDR1 is MNHEY and CDR2 is SVGEGT.

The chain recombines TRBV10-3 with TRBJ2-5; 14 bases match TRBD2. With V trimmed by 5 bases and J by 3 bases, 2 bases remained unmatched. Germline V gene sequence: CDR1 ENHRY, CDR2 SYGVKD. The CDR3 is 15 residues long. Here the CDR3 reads CAISSGLAGEETQYF. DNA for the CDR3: TGTGCCATCAGTTCGGGACTAGCGGGGGAAGAGACCCAGTACTTC.

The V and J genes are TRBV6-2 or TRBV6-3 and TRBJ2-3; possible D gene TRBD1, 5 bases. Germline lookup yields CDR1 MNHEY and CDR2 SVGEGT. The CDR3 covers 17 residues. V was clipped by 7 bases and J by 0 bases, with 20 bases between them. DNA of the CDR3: TGTGCCAGCAACCGCCTCCAAGACAGCTCTAGCACAGATACGCAGTATTTT. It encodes CASNRLQDSSSTDTQYF.

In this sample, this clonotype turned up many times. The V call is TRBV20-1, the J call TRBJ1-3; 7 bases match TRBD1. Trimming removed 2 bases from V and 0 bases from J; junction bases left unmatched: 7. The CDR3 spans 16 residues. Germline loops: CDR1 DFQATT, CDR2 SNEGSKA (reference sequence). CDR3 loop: CSARRPGGTSGNTIYF. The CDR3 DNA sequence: TGCAGTGCTAGAAGGCCAGGGGGAACCTCTGGAAACACCATATATTTT.

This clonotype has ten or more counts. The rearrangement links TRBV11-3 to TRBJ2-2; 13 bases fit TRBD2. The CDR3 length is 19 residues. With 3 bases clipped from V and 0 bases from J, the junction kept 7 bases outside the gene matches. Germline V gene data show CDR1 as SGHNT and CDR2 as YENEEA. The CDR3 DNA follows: TGTGCCAGCAGCTTCTCACTAGCGGGGGGGTGGTCGAACACCGGGGAGCTGTTTTTT. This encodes CASSFSLAGGWSNTGELFF.

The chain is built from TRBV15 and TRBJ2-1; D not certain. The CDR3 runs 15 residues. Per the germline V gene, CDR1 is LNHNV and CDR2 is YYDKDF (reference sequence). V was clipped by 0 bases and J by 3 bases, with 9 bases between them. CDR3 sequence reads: CATSRDGRVYNEQFF. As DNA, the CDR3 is TGTGCCACCAGCAGAGACGGACGGGTCTACAATGAGCAGTTCTTC.

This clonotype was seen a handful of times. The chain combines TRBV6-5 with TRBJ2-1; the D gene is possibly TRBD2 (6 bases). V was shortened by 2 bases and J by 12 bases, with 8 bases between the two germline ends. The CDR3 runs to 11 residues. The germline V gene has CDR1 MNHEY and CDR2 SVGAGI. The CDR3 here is CASSYEEGQFF. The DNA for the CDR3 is TGTGCCAGCAGTTACGAGGAGGGGCAGTTCTTC.

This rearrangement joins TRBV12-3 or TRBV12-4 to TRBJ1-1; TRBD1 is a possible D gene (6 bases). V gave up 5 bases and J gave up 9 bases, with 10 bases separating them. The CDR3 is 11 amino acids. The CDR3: CASSPRGKAFF. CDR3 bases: TGTGCCAGCAGTCCCAGGGGTAAAGCTTTCTTT.

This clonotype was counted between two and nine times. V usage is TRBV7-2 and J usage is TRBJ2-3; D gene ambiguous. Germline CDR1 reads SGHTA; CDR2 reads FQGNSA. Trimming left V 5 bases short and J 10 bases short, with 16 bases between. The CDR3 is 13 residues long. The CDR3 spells CASSVVRGSAQYF. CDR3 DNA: TGTGCCAGCAGCGTCGTACGAGGCAGTGCGCAGTATTTT.

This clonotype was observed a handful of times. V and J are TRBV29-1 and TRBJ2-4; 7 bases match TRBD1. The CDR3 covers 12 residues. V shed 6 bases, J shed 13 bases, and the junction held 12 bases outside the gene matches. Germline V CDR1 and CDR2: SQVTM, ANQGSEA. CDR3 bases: TGCAGCGTCGTCGACAGGGATTCTGTCCAGTACTTC. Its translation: CSVVDRDSVQYF.

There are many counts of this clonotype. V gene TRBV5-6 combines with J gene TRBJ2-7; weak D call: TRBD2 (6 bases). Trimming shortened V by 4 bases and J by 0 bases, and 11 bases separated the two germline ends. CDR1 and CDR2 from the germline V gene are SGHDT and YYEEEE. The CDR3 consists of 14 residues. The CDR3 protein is CASSRASASYEQYF. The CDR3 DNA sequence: TGTGCCAGCAGCCGAGCTAGCGCCTCCTACGAGCAGTACTTC. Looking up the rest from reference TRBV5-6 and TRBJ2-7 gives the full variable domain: DAGVTQSPTHLIKTRGQQVTLRCSPKSGHDTVSWYQQALGQGPQFIFQYYEEEERQRGNFPDRFSGHQFPNYSSELNVNALLLGDSALYLCASSRASASYEQYFGPGTRLTVT.

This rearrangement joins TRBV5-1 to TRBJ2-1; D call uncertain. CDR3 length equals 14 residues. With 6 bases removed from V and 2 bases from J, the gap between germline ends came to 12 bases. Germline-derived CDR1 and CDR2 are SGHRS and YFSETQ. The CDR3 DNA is TGCGCCAGCATGGTGGACCTTACCTACAATGAGCAGTTCTTC. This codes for CASMVDLTYNEQFF.